These 25 T cell receptor beta chains originate from one sample sequenced in a study of cytomegalovirus exposure and HLA in healthy donors. Use of 60 Vbeta and 13 Jbeta primers characterized the PCR. The method was immunoSEQ multiplex PCR; TCRdb's version includes in-frame clones alone and lacks a portion of them. This sample has tens of thousands of clones; about 76% occur once, and the top ten carry about 15%. The specimen sequenced was PBMCs. These receptors came from a woman aged 35 to 49 in good health and CMV-seropositive.

This chain connects TRBV6-1 to TRBJ2-7; tentative D call: TRBD2 (5 bases). The germline gives CDR1 MNHNS, CDR2 SASEGT. The ends were cut back, 7 bases at V and 1 base at J, with 11 bases in the middle. CDR3 length: 13 amino acids. The CDR3 spells CASNGQRSYEQYF. The CDR3, as DNA: TGTGCCAGCAACGGGCAGCGGTCCTACGAGCAGTACTTC.

This chain links TRBV18 with TRBJ1-2; tentatively, D is TRBD1 (6 bases). The CDR3 has 15 residues. V lost 2 bases and J lost 4, with 14 bases in between. Germline V gives CDR1 KGHSH, CDR2 LQKENI. For the CDR3, the DNA is TGTGCCAGCTCACCAAGAGGCGCCAGGGGCTATGGCTACACCTTC. Translated, it gives CASSPRGARGYGYTF.

The rearrangement links TRBV5-4 to TRBJ2-7; 8 positions agree with TRBD1. The CDR3 totals 14 residues. V was clipped by 4 bases and J by 5 bases; unmatched bases: 8. The germline CDR1 and CDR2 sequences are SGHNT and YYREEE (reference sequence). CDR3 in DNA: TGTGCCAGCAGCCCCCAGGACAGGGCCAACGAGCAGTACTTC. This translates into CASSPQDRANEQYF.

The chain joins TRBV27 to TRBJ1-1; 8 bases are shared with TRBD1. CDR1 and CDR2 (germline): MNHEY, SMNVEV (reference sequence). J gave up 6 bases and V 8 bases, and 2 bases lay outside the gene matches. CDR3 length: 11 residues. This CDR3 is CASGQGAEAFF. The CDR3 bases are TGTGCCAGCGGACAGGGAGCTGAAGCTTTCTTT.

V is TRBV7-2 and J is TRBJ2-2; D is unresolved. The CDR3 runs 15 residues. Germline values: CDR1 SGHTA, CDR2 FQGNSA. The germline V and J ends were trimmed by 0 bases and 1 base, with 6 bases remaining between them. CDR3 loop: CASSLAIRNTGELFF. CDR3 sequence (DNA): TGTGCCAGCAGCTTAGCTATCAGGAACACCGGGGAGCTGTTTTTT.

The CDR3 nucleotides read TGTGCCAGCAGCTTAGCCGGTGATCAAGATGGCTACACCTTC. This codes for CASSLAGDQDGYTF. V gene TRBV7-8 combines with J gene TRBJ1-2; the D is unclear. Germline CDR1 SGHVS, CDR2 FQNEAQ. Deletions cut 0 bases from V and 6 bases from J, with 11 bases between. This CDR3 contains 14 residues.

The rearrangement joins TRBV27 to TRBJ1-2; D might be TRBD1 (6 bases). CDR1 and CDR2 from the germline V gene are MNHEY and SMNVEV (reference sequence). This CDR3 comprises 12 residues. Trimming took off 3 bases at V and 6 bases at J, with 8 bases between the two ends. The CDR3 coding sequence is TGTGCCAGCAGTTTCGACAGGAATGGCTACACCTTC. Protein sequence: CASSFDRNGYTF.

J is TRBJ2-7 and V is TRBV27, with 7 bases aligning to TRBD1. The trim removed 7 bases at V and 2 bases at J, leaving 8 bases unmatched. This CDR3 comprises 14 residues. Germline CDR1 reads MNHEY; CDR2 reads SMNVEV (reference sequence). The CDR3 DNA is TGTGCCAGCATTAAGACAGGGCCTCCCTACGAGCAGTACTTC. Its translation is CASIKTGPPYEQYF.

The chain joins TRBV18 to TRBJ2-6; D unresolved. Deletions cut 1 base from V and 0 bases from J, with 10 bases between. The CDR3 is 17 residues long. Per the germline V gene, CDR1 is KGHSH and CDR2 is LQKENI. The CDR3 DNA is TGTGCCAGCTCACCACTGCCTCTAAGCTCTGGGGCCAACGTCCTGACTTTC. Translation gives CASSPLPLSSGANVLTF.

V gene TRBV6-5 combines with J gene TRBJ2-1; TRBD2 matches 7 bases. Per germline, CDR1 MNHEY and CDR2 SVGAGI. V shed 6 bases, J shed 0 bases, and the junction held 5 bases outside the gene matches. The CDR3 is 15 residues long. Written as DNA, the CDR3 is TGTGCCAGCAGAAAATGGGAGGGCTCCTACAATGAGCAGTTCTTC. Translating gives CASRKWEGSYNEQFF.

The chain joins TRBV6-1 to TRBJ1-2; possible D gene TRBD1, 5 bases. V was shortened by 4 bases and J by 4 bases, with 10 bases between the two germline ends. CDR1 is MNHNS, CDR2 SASEGT, per germline. The CDR3 extends over 13 amino acids. The CDR3 region has the DNA TGTGCCAGCAGTGTTCAGGGTTCCTATGGCTACACCTTC. It translates to CASSVQGSYGYTF.

This clone was seen only once. The J gene is TRBJ2-7, the V gene TRBV2; D remains unclear. V gave up 9 bases and J gave up 4 bases, with 7 bases separating them. The CDR3 consists of 10 residues. CDR1 and CDR2 from the germline V gene are SNHLY and FYNNEI. Here the CDR3 reads CASTVYEQYF. The DNA of the CDR3 is TGTGCCAGTACGGTGTACGAGCAGTACTTC.

This clone was seen just once. DNA for the CDR3: TGTGCCAGCCGGACCGACAGCAGCACAGATACGCAGTATTTT. It is translated as CASRTDSSTDTQYF. The rearrangement links TRBV18 to TRBJ2-3; possibly TRBD1 for D (5 bases). Germline loops: CDR1 KGHSH, CDR2 LQKENI. Trimming shortened V by 8 bases and J by 0 bases, and 12 bases separated the two germline ends. This CDR3 has 14 residues.

This clone was found once. The genes are TRBV10-1 and TRBJ2-3; D unclear. From germline, CDR1 is WNHNN and CDR2 SYGVQD (reference sequence). The V end lost 8 bases, the J end lost 3 bases, and 3 bases lay between the germline ends. The CDR3 runs 10 residues. CDR3 in amino acids: CASLTDTQYF. As DNA, the CDR3 is TGCGCCAGCCTGACAGATACGCAGTATTTT.

This sequence joins TRBV2 and TRBJ2-5; maybe TRBD1 (5 bases). CDR1 SNHLY and CDR2 FYNNEI come from the germline V gene. The CDR3 runs 15 residues. V lost 4 bases and J 4 bases, leaving 16 bases between the germline ends. The CDR3 DNA reads as TGTGCCAGCAGTGCCAATTCAGGGTTCGGAGAGACCCAGTACTTC. It specifies CASSANSGFGETQYF.

As for this clone: An end of the junction differs from the germline gene, which may be a read error. J is TRBJ2-7 and V is TRBV14; D is unresolved. The CDR3 length is 12 residues. The V gene's germline CDR1 is SGHDN and CDR2 FVKESK. Written as DNA, the CDR3 is TGTGCCAGCGGCCAAGTCAGTTACGAGCAGTACTTC. Encoded protein: CASGQVSYEQYF.

The chain combines TRBV5-5 with TRBJ2-7, with no clear D. The V gene lost 4 bases and the J gene lost 4 bases, with 6 bases spanning the gap. The CDR3 consists of 11 residues. Per the germline V gene, CDR1 is SGHKS and CDR2 is YYEKEE (reference sequence). The CDR3 is CASSHQYEQYF. In nucleotides, the CDR3 is TGTGCCAGCAGCCATCAATACGAGCAGTACTTC.

The V call is TRBV27, the J call TRBJ1-4; no clear D gene. Germline lookup yields CDR1 MNHEY and CDR2 SMNVEV (reference sequence). The CDR3 is 14 residues long. V was pared by 0 bases and J by 8 bases, with 10 bases between. CDR3 in amino acids: CASSLSGGPEKLFF. Written as DNA, the CDR3 is TGTGCCAGCAGTTTATCGGGCGGGCCAGAAAAACTGTTTTTT.

There are a few counts of this clone. The chain is built from TRBV6-6 and TRBJ2-1, with 7 positions matching TRBD2. V shed 7 bases and J 0 bases; nucleotides not matched to a gene: 6. Germline V CDR1 and CDR2: MNHNY, SVGAGI (reference sequence). There are 15 residues in the CDR3. The CDR3 DNA follows: TGTGCCAGCACCTCAGCGGGGAGCTCCTACAATGAGCAGTTCTTC. It is translated as CASTSAGSSYNEQFF.

The chain employs TRBV27 and TRBJ1-2; 7 nucleotides match TRBD1. This CDR3 has 13 amino acids. V gave up 5 bases and J gave up 8 bases; unmatched junction bases: 8. Germline V CDR1 and CDR2: MNHEY, SMNVEV (reference sequence). CDR3 DNA: TGTGCCAGCAGTCCACCGACAGGGTACGGCTACACCTTC. It yields the protein CASSPPTGYGYTF.

The chain has TRBV4-3 and TRBJ2-1; TRBD2 matches at 10 bases. The germline V gene has CDR1 LGHNA and CDR2 YSLEER. J was trimmed by 5 bases and V by 0 bases; bases with no gene match: 7. The CDR3 totals 17 residues. CDR3 bases: TGCGCCAGCAGCCAAGATGGATGGACTAGCGGCAACAATGAGCAGTTCTTC. This codes for CASSQDGWTSGNNEQFF.

The chain combines TRBV10-3 with TRBJ2-1, with 11 bases lining up with TRBD2. This CDR3 has 15 residues. V was pared by 6 bases and J by 7 bases, with 8 bases of the junction left unmatched. The germline V gene encodes CDR1 ENHRY and CDR2 SYGVKD. The CDR3 region is CAIRGTSGSFNEQFF. In DNA form, the CDR3 reads TGTGCCATCAGGGGTACTAGCGGGAGTTTTAATGAGCAGTTCTTC.

This chain connects TRBV19 to TRBJ2-2, with D uncertain. V was cut by 3 bases and J by 2 bases, with 19 bases left in between. Germline CDR1 reads LNHDA; CDR2 reads SQIVND (reference sequence). This CDR3 is 18 amino acids long. The CDR3 DNA reads as TGTGCCAGTAGTATCTTTTTCGGCATGACTGGTAACACCGGGGAGCTGTTTTTT. Amino acid sequence: CASSIFFGMTGNTGELFF.

The chain couples TRBV15 to TRBJ1-6, with TRBD1 as a possible D gene (5 bases). V lost 7 bases, J lost 8 bases, and 18 bases lay in between. CDR1 is LNHNV and CDR2 is YYDKDF in the germline V gene (reference sequence). The CDR3 has 15 amino acids. The CDR3 DNA sequence: TGTGCCACCACCGCGGGGTGGGGGGGTGATTCACCCCTCCACTTT. Translated, it gives CATTAGWGGDSPLHF.

CDR3 in amino acids: CSVPWDRVNEQFF. In nucleotides, the CDR3 is TGCAGCGTTCCCTGGGACAGGGTCAATGAGCAGTTCTTC. The chain couples TRBV29-1 to TRBJ2-1; 9 bases agree with TRBD1. Germline CDR1 and CDR2: SQVTM and ANQGSEA. The CDR3 runs 13 residues. The V segment lost 5 bases and the J segment 6 bases; nucleotides outside the gene matches: 5.